This T cell receptor (beta chain) was captured by sequencing in a study of control samples from healthy donors and cancer patients. The table came from immunoSEQ multiplex PCR; TCRdb's copy has only in-frame clones and leaves some out. The sample consists of more than 100,000 clones, under 90% of them appearing once. The germline V and J ends were trimmed by 5 bases and 11 bases, with 24 bases remaining between them. Germline V CDR1 and CDR2: LNHNV, YYDKDF (reference sequence). The CDR3 has 16 amino acids. Sequences were obtained from PBMCs. The origin of this receptor is a man aged 50 to 59 with head and neck cancer. The genes are TRBV15 and TRBJ1-4, with TRBD1 as a possible D gene (5 bases). The CDR3 bases are TGTGCCACCAGCCTCTTTATGGACCAGGCCGGGGCGAAACTGTTTTTT. The encoded protein is CATSLFMDQAGAKLFF.